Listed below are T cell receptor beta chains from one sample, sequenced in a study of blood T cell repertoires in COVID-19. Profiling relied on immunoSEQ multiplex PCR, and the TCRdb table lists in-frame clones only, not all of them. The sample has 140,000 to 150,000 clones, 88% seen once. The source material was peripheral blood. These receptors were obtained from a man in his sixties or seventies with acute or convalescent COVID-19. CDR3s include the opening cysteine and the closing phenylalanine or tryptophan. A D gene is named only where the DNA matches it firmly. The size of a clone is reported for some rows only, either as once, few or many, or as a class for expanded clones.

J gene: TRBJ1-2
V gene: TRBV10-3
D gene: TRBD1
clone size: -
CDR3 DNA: TGTGCCACCCGACCGACAGGGGTCAACTATGGCTACACCTTC
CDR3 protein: CATRPTGVNYGYTF

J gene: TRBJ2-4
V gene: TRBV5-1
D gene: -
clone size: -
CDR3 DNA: TGCGCCAGCAGCGCGACACGGGACAAAAGCATTCAGTACTTC
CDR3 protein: CASSATRDKSIQYF

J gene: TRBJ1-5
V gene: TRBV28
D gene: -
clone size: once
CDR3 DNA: TGTGCCAGCACCACCGGGTCTCTCATCAATCAGCCCCAGCATTTT
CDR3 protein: CASTTGSLINQPQHF

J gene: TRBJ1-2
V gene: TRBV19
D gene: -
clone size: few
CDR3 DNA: TGTGCCAGTAGTATAGCCCAGGTCCCTCGGGGCTACACCTTC
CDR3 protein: CASSIAQVPRGYTF

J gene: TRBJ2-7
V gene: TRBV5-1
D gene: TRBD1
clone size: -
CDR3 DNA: TGCGCCAGCAGCTTGGCACGGACAGGGGGGTCCTACGAGCAGTACTTC
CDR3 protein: CASSLARTGGSYEQYF

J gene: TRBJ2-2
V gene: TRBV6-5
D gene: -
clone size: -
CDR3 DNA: TGTGCCAGCAGTTACCAGGGATGGAACACCGGGGAGCTGTTTTTT
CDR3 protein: CASSYQGWNTGELFF

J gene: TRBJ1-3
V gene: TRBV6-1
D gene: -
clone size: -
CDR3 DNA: TGTGCCAGCACTGACCCCGGAGGAGTCGCCAGAAACACCATATATTTT
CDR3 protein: CASTDPGGVARNTIYF

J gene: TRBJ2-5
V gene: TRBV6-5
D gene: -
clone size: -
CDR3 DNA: TGTGCCAGCAGTTTACAGGCAGGGCAAGAGACCCAGTACTTC
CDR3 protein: CASSLQAGQETQYF

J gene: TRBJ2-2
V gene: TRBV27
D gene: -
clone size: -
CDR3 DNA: TGTGCCAGCAGTTTAGGCCAGGGTAGTACCGGGGAGCTGTTTTTT
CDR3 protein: CASSLGQGSTGELFF

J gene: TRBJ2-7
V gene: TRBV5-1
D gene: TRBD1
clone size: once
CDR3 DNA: TGCGCCAGCAGCCCCTATGGAGGGACAGGGGTATCATACGAGCAGTACTTC
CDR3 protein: CASSPYGGTGVSYEQYF

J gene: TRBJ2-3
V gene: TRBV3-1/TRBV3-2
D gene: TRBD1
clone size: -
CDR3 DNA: TGTGCCAGCAGCCTTAGGTTGGACAGGGGCACAGATACGCAGTATTTT
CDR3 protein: CASSLRLDRGTDTQYF

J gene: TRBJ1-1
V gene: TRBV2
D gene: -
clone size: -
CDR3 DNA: TGTGCCAGCAGCAGACTTATGAACACTGAAGCTTTCTTT
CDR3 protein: CASSRLMNTEAFF

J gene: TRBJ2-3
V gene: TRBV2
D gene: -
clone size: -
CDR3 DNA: TGTGCCAGCAGTGATAATAGCGGTAATACGCAGTATTTT
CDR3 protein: CASSDNSGNTQYF

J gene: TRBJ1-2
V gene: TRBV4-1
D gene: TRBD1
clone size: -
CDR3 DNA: TGCGCCAGCACCGCAGGGGGAGCTAACTATGGCTACACCTTC
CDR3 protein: CASTAGGANYGYTF

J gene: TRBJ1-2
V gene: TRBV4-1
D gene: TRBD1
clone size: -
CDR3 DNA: TGCGCCAGCAGCCAAGATGCAGGGGGCGCGGACTATGGCTACACCTTC
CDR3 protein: CASSQDAGGADYGYTF

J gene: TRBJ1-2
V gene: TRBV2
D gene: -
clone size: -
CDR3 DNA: TGTGCCAGCACGTCCACGGGAACTGGCTACACCTTC
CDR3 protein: CASTSTGTGYTF

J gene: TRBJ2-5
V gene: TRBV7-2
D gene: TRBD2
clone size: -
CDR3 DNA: TGTGCCAGCAGCTTAAGTTTTGCGGGGGGACAAGAGACCCAGTACTTC
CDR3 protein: CASSLSFAGGQETQYF

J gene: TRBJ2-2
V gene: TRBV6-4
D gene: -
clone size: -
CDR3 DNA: TGTGCCAGCAGGCGACAGGCCACCGGGGAGCTGTTTTTT
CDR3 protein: CASRRQATGELFF

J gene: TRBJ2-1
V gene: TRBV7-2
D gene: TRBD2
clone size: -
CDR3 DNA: TGTGCCAGCAGCTTAACGACTAGCGGGAGATACAATGAGCAGTTCTTC
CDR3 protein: CASSLTTSGRYNEQFF

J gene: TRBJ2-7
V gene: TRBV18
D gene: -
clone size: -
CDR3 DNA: TGTGCCAGCTCACCACCACAGGGTGTGGGAGAGCAGTACTTC
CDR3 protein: CASSPPQGVGEQYF

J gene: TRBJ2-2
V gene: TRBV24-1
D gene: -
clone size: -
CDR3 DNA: TGTGCCACCAGTGACCCCCGGACAGTGACCGGGGAGCTGTTTTTT
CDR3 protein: CATSDPRTVTGELFF

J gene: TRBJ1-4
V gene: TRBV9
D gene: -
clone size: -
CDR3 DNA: -
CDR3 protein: CASSVDFGNEKLFF

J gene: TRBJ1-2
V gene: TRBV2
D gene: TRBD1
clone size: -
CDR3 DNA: TGTGCCAGCAGTGGGTCGACAGGGGGCAGGAACTATGGCTACACCTTC
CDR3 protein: CASSGSTGGRNYGYTF

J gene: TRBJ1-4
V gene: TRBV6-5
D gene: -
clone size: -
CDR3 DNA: TGTGCCAGCAGTTACGAGGACAGAGCCCCTGAAAAACTGTTTTTT
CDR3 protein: CASSYEDRAPEKLFF

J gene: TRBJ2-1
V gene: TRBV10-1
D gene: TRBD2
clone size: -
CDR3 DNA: TGCGCCAGCACTGACACCGGGACTAGCGGGGTCAATGAGCAGTTCTTC
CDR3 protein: CASTDTGTSGVNEQFF

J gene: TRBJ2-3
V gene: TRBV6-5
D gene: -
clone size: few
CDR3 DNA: TGTGCCAGCAGTTCACCAGGGGCAGATACGCAGTATTTT
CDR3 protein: CASSSPGADTQYF

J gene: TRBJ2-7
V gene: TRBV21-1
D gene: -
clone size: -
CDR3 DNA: TGTGCCAGCAGCAAAGCTAGGACTGGATCCTACGAGCAGTACTTC
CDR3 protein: CASSKARTGSYEQYF

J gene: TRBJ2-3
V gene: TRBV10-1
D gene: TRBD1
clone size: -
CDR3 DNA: TGCGCCAGTGCGTCGGGACAGGGGGTCGATACGCAGTATTTT
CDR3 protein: CASASGQGVDTQYF

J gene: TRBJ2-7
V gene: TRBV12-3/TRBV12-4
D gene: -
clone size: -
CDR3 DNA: TGTGCCAGCAGTTCTACAGGGACCTACGAGCAGTACTTC
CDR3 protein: CASSSTGTYEQYF

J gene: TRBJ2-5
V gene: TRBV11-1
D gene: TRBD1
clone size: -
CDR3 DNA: TGTGCCAGCAGCCGGCGGGACAGGAGGGACCAAGAGACCCAGTACTTC
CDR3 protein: CASSRRDRRDQETQYF

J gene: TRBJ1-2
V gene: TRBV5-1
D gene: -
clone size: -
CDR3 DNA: TGCGCCAGCAGAACCGGGACACAGACTAACTATGGCTACACCTTC
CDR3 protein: CASRTGTQTNYGYTF

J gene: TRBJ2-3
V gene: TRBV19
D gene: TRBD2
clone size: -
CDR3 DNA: TGTGCCAGTAGTCCTGCAGCGGGAGGGGCGGATACGCAGTATTTT
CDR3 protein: CASSPAAGGADTQYF

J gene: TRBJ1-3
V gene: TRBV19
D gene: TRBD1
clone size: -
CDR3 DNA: TGTGCCATAACACAGGGGAGAAACACCATATATTTT
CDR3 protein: CAITQGRNTIYF

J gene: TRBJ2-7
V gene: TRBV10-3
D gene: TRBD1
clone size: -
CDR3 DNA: TGTGCCATCAGTGAGGGACAGGCCTCCTACGAGCAGTACTTC
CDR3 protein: CAISEGQASYEQYF

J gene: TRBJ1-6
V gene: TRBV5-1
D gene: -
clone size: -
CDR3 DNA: TGCGCCAGCAGCTTGACCGCGACAGCATTAGATTCACCCCTCCACTTT
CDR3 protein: CASSLTATALDSPLHF

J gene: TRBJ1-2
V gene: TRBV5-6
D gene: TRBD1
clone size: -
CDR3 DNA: TGTGCCAGCAGCCCTAAGACAGGGGGAGTTTATGGCTACACCTTC
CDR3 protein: CASSPKTGGVYGYTF